The present T cell receptor beta chain was sequenced within a study of vaccination and CD4 T cells after COVID-19. Indicated time point: late sampling 161 to 241 days after vaccination in a few convalescent patients. Treatment specified: roughly nine-day PBMC culture with coronavirus spike peptide pools or control peptides (ViraFEST assay). Via ViraFEST, peptide pools expanded antigen-specific T cells before TCR sequencing. Peptide pools at roughly 10 ug/ml, together with approximately 10 IU/ml IL-2, were added to cultures of 1.5 million to 2.5 million PBMCs per well. V was shortened by 5 bases and J by 1 base, with 17 bases between the two germline ends. The CDR3 covers 16 residues. Germline CDR1 is SGHTA and CDR2 is FQGNSA. An Oncomine TCR Beta short-read assay was used to sequence the DNA from cultured CD4+ T cells. Using its own MiXCR run on the PCR reads, TCRdb lists one record per CDR3 protein. The repertoire has tens of thousands of distinct CDR3 sequences, around two fifths of them found once; the top ten carry less than 35%.

This clonotype showed up just a few times. Its antigen remains unknown. This receptor was taken from a human donor who had recovered from COVID-19. This material consisted of CD4+ T cells from blood, cultured in vitro, taken about 7 months after SARS-CoV-2 vaccination. The chain combines TRBV7-2 with TRBJ1-1; D call uncertain. CDR3 amino acids: CASSHDRGRGNTEAFF. The CDR3 DNA is TGTGCCAGCAGCCACGACCGCGGACGGGGGAACACTGAAGCTTTCTTT.